The rows below give T cell receptor beta chains drawn from one sample of a study of blood T cells in healthy people across ages. TCRdb analysed the 5' RACE reads with MiXCR anew, one entry per CDR3 protein. The sample lists roughly 1.7 million distinct CDR3 sequences, 34% occurring once. The sequencing sample was made of blood. These receptors were taken from a woman in her thirties in good health. The conserved cysteine and the conserved F or W are not part of the CDR3 here. Each record gives: V gene, D gene, CDR3 protein. D genes are given only for firm matches.

v_gene: TRBV7-9; d_gene: .; CDR3aa: ASSLEGGRLWEQY
v_gene: TRBV7-3; d_gene: .; CDR3aa: ASSLTSIIGYTDTQY
v_gene: TRBV7-6; d_gene: .; CDR3aa: ASSLLASDNEQF
v_gene: TRBV12-3/TRBV12-4; d_gene: .; CDR3aa: ASSPFALGLNTEAF
v_gene: TRBV3-1; d_gene: TRBD2; CDR3aa: ASRVAGDYEQY
v_gene: TRBV20-1; d_gene: .; CDR3aa: SARGYGNTDTQY
v_gene: TRBV6-1; d_gene: .; CDR3aa: ASRTQGYYDQETQY
v_gene: TRBV7-7; d_gene: .; CDR3aa: ASSLGEPGANVLT
v_gene: TRBV2; d_gene: TRBD1; CDR3aa: ASSRDSWVSYEQY
v_gene: TRBV5-1; d_gene: .; CDR3aa: ASSLAVLRDETQY
v_gene: TRBV4-1; d_gene: TRBD1; CDR3aa: ASSQDGTGEYYGYT
v_gene: TRBV20-1; d_gene: .; CDR3aa: STLPALNYGYT
v_gene: TRBV6-5; d_gene: .; CDR3aa: ASSRTWGNEQF
v_gene: TRBV15; d_gene: .; CDR3aa: ATSRERVGGETQY
v_gene: TRBV20-1; d_gene: TRBD2; CDR3aa: SASLAGVYNGQF
v_gene: TRBV4-2; d_gene: TRBD2; CDR3aa: ASSPAGGPNEQY
v_gene: TRBV4-1; d_gene: TRBD2; CDR3aa: ASSQASGGRTDTQY
v_gene: TRBV9; d_gene: .; CDR3aa: ASSPRAIITDTQY
v_gene: TRBV25-1; d_gene: .; CDR3aa: ASSPEGDYHNSPLH
v_gene: TRBV6-2/TRBV6-3; d_gene: .; CDR3aa: ASRDLLGSSYEQY
v_gene: TRBV7-9; d_gene: TRBD2; CDR3aa: ASSLFSGGQETQY
v_gene: TRBV7-3; d_gene: TRBD1; CDR3aa: ASSSRGGYGTGWTEAF
v_gene: TRBV5-1; d_gene: .; CDR3aa: ASTGPGPDTGELF
v_gene: TRBV10-1; d_gene: .; CDR3aa: ASSDGVSAPGNTGELF
v_gene: TRBV18; d_gene: .; CDR3aa: ASSPPGGIVNEQF
v_gene: TRBV7-2; d_gene: .; CDR3aa: ASSLEGGGGASKNEQF
v_gene: TRBV6-2/TRBV6-3; d_gene: .; CDR3aa: ASSYVRDGNYGYT
v_gene: TRBV5-5; d_gene: .; CDR3aa: ASSLDQRGARETQY
v_gene: TRBV10-3; d_gene: TRBD1; CDR3aa: AISERDRIGEQY
v_gene: TRBV6-1; d_gene: .; CDR3aa: ASTTGPQTMNTEAF
v_gene: TRBV29-1; d_gene: TRBD1; CDR3aa: SCGQGANEQY
v_gene: TRBV15; d_gene: .; CDR3aa: ATSRPAFEGPTYNEQF
v_gene: TRBV6-2/TRBV6-3; d_gene: .; CDR3aa: ASSGGSGVLYEQY
v_gene: TRBV7-9; d_gene: TRBD1; CDR3aa: ASTEGQGANEQF
v_gene: TRBV10-3; d_gene: .; CDR3aa: AISESVGNTNYGYT
v_gene: TRBV29-1; d_gene: .; CDR3aa: SVDTGLTTEAF
v_gene: TRBV6-6; d_gene: TRBD1; CDR3aa: ASSPTTVTGDEQF
v_gene: TRBV28; d_gene: TRBD2; CDR3aa: ASSFGEGLGLETQY
v_gene: TRBV7-2; d_gene: .; CDR3aa: ASSSVGGRGQPQH
v_gene: TRBV18; d_gene: .; CDR3aa: ASSSDTEAF
v_gene: TRBV20-1; d_gene: TRBD2; CDR3aa: SAMGTSGSQQY
v_gene: TRBV15; d_gene: TRBD1; CDR3aa: ATSRTGTGQPYEQY
v_gene: TRBV12-3/TRBV12-4; d_gene: .; CDR3aa: ASRTGAKRGYT